This T cell receptor (beta chain) was captured in a study of shared clonotypes between healthy human individuals. Background on the study: Per donor, three plates held CD4 naive cells, three held CD4 memory, two held CD8 naive and one held CD8 memory. Study-wide results and caveats: Clonotypes shared by all four sorted-subset donors had higher generation probabilities than non-shared clonotypes.

The junction had 11 bases not matched to a gene; V was cut back by 0 bases and J by 6 bases. This CDR3 contains 16 residues. CDR1 and CDR2 (germline): GTSNPN, SVGIG (reference sequence). To note about this clone: Its antigen is currently unknown.

TCRdb's table, derived via immunoSEQ multiplex PCR, lists solely in-frame clones and lacks some. The data hold about 1.5 million clones, with nearly 99% observed a single time. Sequencing input: naive CD4+ T cells sorted from blood. The sample's subset: CD45RA+ positively selected. The chain has TRBV30 and TRBJ1-2; 9 bases fit TRBD1. The sequence derives from a man younger than 40 in good health. For the CDR3, the DNA is TGTGCCTGGAGTGTCAGGGACAGGGTGAGTGAGAATGGCTACACCTTC. Translating it yields CAWSVRDRVSENGYTF.